The subject of this entry is one T cell receptor beta chain. Its antigen is not identified. From germline, CDR1 is MGHRA and CDR2 YSYEKL. J gave up 8 bases and V 4 bases, and 6 bases lay outside the gene matches. The CDR3 sequence is 14 residues long. After 5'RACE with constant-segment primers, TCR alpha and TCR beta cDNA libraries carrying sample barcodes and UMIs were obtained. MiXCR, applied by TCRdb to the 5' RACE reads, yields one record per CDR3 protein. The sample holds 300,000 to 400,000 distinct CDR3 sequences, 10% to 15% seen once. This sample was included in a study of T-cell memory formation after mild COVID-19. Study details: There were largely donor-specific TCR clusters. Study conclusions and caveats: Clones which contracted sat mainly in CM and EM if CD4+, and in EMRA if CD8+. Researchers could not confirm that second-wave clones peaking on day 37 targeted SARS-CoV-2.

Sample: PBMCs or a T cell subset sorted from them (not recorded which). The source of this sequence is a man aged 18 to 30 who had mild COVID-19 (a few samples of this study predate the infection). Cell type and time point are not known. The gene calls are TRBV4-1 and TRBJ2-1; 9 positions match TRBD2. The CDR3 spells CASSRRGGNDEQFF. The DNA for the CDR3 is TGCGCCAGCAGCCGGCGGGGGGGCAATGATGAGCAGTTCTTC.